A selection of T cell receptor beta chains follows, all from one sample in a study of Ad26.COV2.S vaccination and SARS-CoV-2 variants. Clones were read by immunoSEQ multiplex PCR, and TCRdb kept only the in-frame ones, dropping some. The sample contains about 350,000 clones, approximately 81% of which appear only once. This material consisted of peripheral blood, taken in a trial of Ad26.COV2.S vaccine versus placebo. The source of these receptors is a person aged 18-60 years who received the Ad26.COV2.S COVID-19 vaccine or a placebo. The conserved cysteine and the conserved F or W are not part of the CDR3 here.

v_call	j_call	cdr3_aa
TRBV10-3	TRBJ1-2	AISDDRGRRT
TRBV3-1/TRBV3-2	TRBJ2-7	ASSQPGTPFYEQY
TRBV2	TRBJ1-1	ASSQQGLDTEAF
TRBV11-3	TRBJ2-3	ASSLGLAGADTQY
TRBV2	TRBJ2-1	ASSAGRGPYNEQF
TRBV27	TRBJ2-3	ASRGQNTDTQY
TRBV7-6	TRBJ2-2	ASSLGLERDAGELF
TRBV11-3	TRBJ2-1	ASSQEGTSVYNEQF
TRBV7-2	TRBJ1-2	ASSLGFNYGYT
TRBV27	TRBJ2-7	ASSLASSYEQY
TRBV12-2	TRBJ1-5	ASRLTSRAGCNQPQH
TRBV5-1	TRBJ1-1	ASSLAGGLNTEAF
TRBV5-6	TRBJ1-6	ASSSDRGNYNSPLH
TRBV6-5	TRBJ2-7	ASSYAVGVGSYEQY
TRBV5-6	TRBJ2-7	ASSLFGRATGAYEQY
TRBV6-1	TRBJ2-3	ASSEVNGAPLDTQY
TRBV11-2	TRBJ2-7	ASSLVAGAKSAEQY
TRBV4-1	TRBJ2-7	ASSLVWVGTAVYEQY
TRBV6-2/TRBV6-3	TRBJ2-3	ASSGLSATDTQY
TRBV3-1/TRBV3-2	TRBJ2-7	ASSPAAGLSSYEQY
TRBV28	TRBJ2-5	ASTPRGAYQETQY
TRBV29-1	TRBJ1-2	SVGSYT
TRBV11-3	TRBJ2-1	ASSLDSPGLAGGQNEQF
TRBV7-9	TRBJ1-3	ASSLQGASGNTIY
TRBV7-9	TRBJ2-5	ASSLQGRETQY
TRBV7-9	TRBJ2-1	ASKQLVAAADNNEQF
TRBV7-9	TRBJ2-2	ASSLELFGIGELF
TRBV10-3	TRBJ2-7	AISEGGWNYEQY
TRBV12-3/TRBV12-4	TRBJ2-5	ASRWTEKETQY
TRBV11-3	TRBJ2-5	ASSASGAQETQY
TRBV21-1	TRBJ2-3	ASSKGGTGLGSDTQY
TRBV11-2	TRBJ2-7	ASSLDRAGGFREQY
TRBV7-2	TRBJ2-1	ASSQRKASGRNEQF
TRBV30	TRBJ1-1	AWTQDGNTEAF
TRBV9	TRBJ2-5	ASSVGPAGEREAQY
TRBV6-2/TRBV6-3	TRBJ1-2	ASTPGVEPHGYT
TRBV25-1	TRBJ2-7	ASSEGGVHGVEQY
TRBV3-1/TRBV3-2	TRBJ2-7	ASSLGLAAHEQY
TRBV15	TRBJ1-2	ATSSGTTGRYGYT
TRBV3-1/TRBV3-2	TRBJ2-1	ASSRPVTGVDNEQF
TRBV6-5	TRBJ2-3	ASSYFPGVADTQY
TRBV11-2	TRBJ2-3	ASSPRAAGGVTDTQY
TRBV2	TRBJ1-6	ASRTGTDSPLH
TRBV7-9	TRBJ2-7	ASSLVGTSVSYEQY
TRBV18	TRBJ2-1	ASSPGGAGVYNEQF
TRBV28	TRBJ2-1	ASNPGVGYNEQF
TRBV7-9	TRBJ2-2	ASSSKTASTGELF
TRBV3-1/TRBV3-2	TRBJ2-1	ASSQASGTYNEQF
TRBV6-5	TRBJ2-7	ASGRLEEQY
TRBV27	TRBJ1-3	ASSLRGPLYSGNTIY
TRBV3-1/TRBV3-2	TRBJ2-4	ASSRGDVGIPKNIQY
TRBV5-6	TRBJ1-1	ASSRDRGQAGTEAF
TRBV19	TRBJ2-2	ASSILQGANTGELF